The 30 T cell receptor beta chains in this list originate from one sample, sequenced in a study of spatial heterogeneity in lung cancer. Regarding time point: blood at routine non-recurrence follow-up after resection. Each CDR3 protein is one row after TCRdb ran MiXCR on the 5' RACE reads. The profile shows some 43,000 distinct CDR3 sequences, roughly a tenth of them singletons. The specimen was PBMCs, collected at follow-up. Every receptor here comes from a female donor with early-stage non-small cell lung cancer.

There are many counts of this clonotype. The chain links TRBV12-3 or TRBV12-4 to TRBJ1-6, with a tentative D call TRBD1 (6 bases). The V end lost 3 bases, the J end lost 7 bases, and 10 bases lay between the germline ends. CDR3 length: 14 amino acids. The DNA for the CDR3 is TGTGCCAGCAGTTTGACAGGAGCAAATTCACCCCTCCACTTT. Its translation: CASSLTGANSPLHF.

This clonotype occurred a few times. This rearrangement joins TRBV20-1 to TRBJ2-7; TRBD1 agrees at 7 bases. The V gene end was trimmed by 2 bases and the J gene end by 4 bases; junction bases not matched to a gene: 2. Germline V gene data show CDR1 as DFQATT and CDR2 as SNEGSKA (reference sequence). The length of the CDR3 is 12 residues. CDR3 nucleotide sequence: TGCAGTGCTAGAAGGGACAGTTACGAGCAGTACTTC. It yields the protein CSARRDSYEQYF.

The J gene is TRBJ2-1, the V gene TRBV5-1, with D unresolved. Germline values: CDR1 SGHRS, CDR2 YFSETQ. V gave up 2 bases and J gave up 6 bases, with 9 bases separating them. The length of the CDR3 is 13 residues. This CDR3 is CASSFSDLNEQFF. In DNA form, the CDR3 reads TGCGCCAGCAGCTTTTCCGATCTCAATGAGCAGTTCTTC.

This clonotype occurred many times. This chain joins TRBV27 and TRBJ1-2; D is perhaps TRBD1 (5 bases). Trimming stripped 6 bases from V and 4 bases from J, with 12 bases between. The CDR3 is 13 amino acids. Germline V gene sequence: CDR1 MNHEY, CDR2 SMNVEV (reference sequence). The CDR3 region has the DNA TGTGCCAGCAGCGATGGGGCGGTCTATGGCTACACCTTC. Residues: CASSDGAVYGYTF.

This clonotype was detected ten times or more. CDR3 bases: TGTGCCAGCAGCTTAGTTGAAGTGGGCAGCTGGGCCTATGGCTACACCTTC. The encoded protein is CASSLVEVGSWAYGYTF. The V call is TRBV7-9, the J call TRBJ1-2; unclear D gene. In germline, CDR1 is SEHNR, CDR2 FQNEAQ (reference sequence). The CDR3 has 17 amino acids. V lost 1 base to trimming and J lost 4 bases, with 19 bases between them.

This clonotype occurred many times. V gene TRBV20-1 combines with J gene TRBJ2-3; tentative D call: TRBD1 (6 bases). The ends were cut back, 1 base at V and 1 base at J, with 18 bases in the middle. CDR1 DFQATT and CDR2 SNEGSKA come from the germline V gene (reference sequence). This CDR3 region has 17 residues. The CDR3 spells CSARGDPGTMGTDTQYF. The CDR3 DNA is TGCAGTGCTAGAGGGGACCCCGGGACAATGGGCACAGATACGCAGTATTTT.

The chain carries TRBV7-7 and TRBJ2-1; 10 nucleotides align to TRBD1. CDR1 and CDR2 from the germline V gene are SSHAT and FNYEAQ (reference sequence). CDR3 length: 19 amino acids. V shed 5 bases, J shed 3 bases, and the junction held 16 bases outside the gene matches. In DNA, the CDR3 is TGTGCCAGCAGCCAACGCACCCTTTCCGGGACAGGGGTCTACAATGAGCAGTTCTTC. Translated: CASSQRTLSGTGVYNEQFF.

This clonotype was detected many times. The J gene is TRBJ1-6, the V gene TRBV30; D gene ambiguous. V shed 5 bases and J shed 12 bases, with 14 bases lying between them. CDR1 and CDR2 from the germline V gene are GTSNPN and SVGIG (reference sequence). The CDR3 is 12 residues long. The CDR3 DNA reads TGTGCCTGGTCGGACGCGCCAGGACCCCTCCACTTT. This sequence encodes CAWSDAPGPLHF.

This clonotype was observed at least ten times. The chain joins TRBV19 to TRBJ1-1, with 8 bases fitting TRBD1. Trimming at V came to 7 bases and at J to 1 base, leaving 11 bases not matched to a gene. This CDR3 comprises 16 residues. Germline assignment: CDR1 LNHDA and CDR2 SQIVND (reference sequence). DNA of the CDR3: TGTGCCAGTACCCCAGGGGGCTGGAGGGCGAACACTGAAGCTTTCTTT. Amino acids: CASTPGGWRANTEAFF.

This clonotype was seen a handful of times. The chain has TRBV12-3 or TRBV12-4 and TRBJ2-7; the D is unclear. The germline V and J ends were trimmed by 2 bases and 6 bases, with 8 bases remaining between them. This CDR3 has 12 residues. The CDR3 DNA follows: TGTGCCAGCAGTTTATCTTCTGTCGAGCAGTACTTC. Translating it yields CASSLSSVEQYF.

This clonotype has only a few counts. The chain couples TRBV12-3 or TRBV12-4 to TRBJ2-7; no clear D gene. CDR3 length equals 14 residues. V was cut by 6 bases and J by 3 bases, with 15 bases left in between. The CDR3 nucleotides are TGTGCCAGCAGCCATACCGGGTCTGTCTACGAGCAGTACTTC. Amino acids: CASSHTGSVYEQYF.

This clonotype was seen at least ten times. The V gene is TRBV4-1, the J gene TRBJ1-4; D is possibly TRBD1 (6 bases). CDR3 length: 15 residues. Between the trimmed V and J ends, which lost 4 bases and 7 bases, there was a span of 16 bases. Per the germline V gene, CDR1 is MGHRA and CDR2 is YSYEKL. CDR3 sequence (DNA): TGCGCCAGCAGCCCCTGGGACATACCGTCTGAAAAACTGTTTTTT. It encodes CASSPWDIPSEKLFF.

This clonotype appeared once. A read error may explain this, as a much larger clone is one base away. V is TRBV7-9 and J is TRBJ2-6, with D maybe TRBD1 (5 bases). V was clipped by 5 bases and J by 2 bases, with 16 bases between them. CDR1 SEHNR and CDR2 FQNEAQ come from the germline V gene (reference sequence). This CDR3 is built from 17 residues. The CDR3, as DNA: TGTGCCAGCAGCCCAAAAATCGTCAGGGCTGGGGCCAACGTCCTGACTTTC. Translated, it gives CASSPKIVRAGANVLTF. The variable domain in full, completed from reference TRBV7-9 and TRBJ2-6, reads DTGVSQNPRHKITKRGQNVTFRCDPISEHNRLYWYRQTLGQGPEFLTYFQNEAQLEKSRLLSDRFSAERPKGSFSTLEIQRTEQGDSAMYLCASSPKIVRAGANVLTFGAGSRLTVL.

In its sample, this clonotype was seen many times. This chain joins TRBV20-1 and TRBJ1-3; D possibly corresponds to TRBD1 (6 bases). V was shortened by 0 bases and J by 2 bases, with 8 bases between the two germline ends. The germline CDR1 and CDR2 sequences are DFQATT and SNEGSKA (reference sequence). CDR3 length: 14 amino acids. DNA for the CDR3: TGCAGTGCTAGAGAGGGGACAACTGGAAACACCATATATTTT. It translates to CSAREGTTGNTIYF.

In its sample, this clonotype ranks as medium-sized. The rearrangement uses TRBV29-1 and TRBJ1-5; TRBD1 matches 11 bases. The CDR3 sequence is 15 residues long. Trimming took 3 bases from V and 4 from J; bases not matched to a gene: 5. Germline lookup yields CDR1 SQVTM and CDR2 ANQGSEA. The CDR3 loop is CSVEGTGGRNQPQHF. The CDR3 nucleotides are TGCAGCGTTGAGGGGACAGGGGGTAGGAATCAGCCCCAGCATTTT.

Only a few counts were recorded for this clonotype. The chain is built from TRBV4-2 and TRBJ2-1, with TRBD1 identical over 7 bases. The CDR3 runs to 16 residues. The germline V gene has CDR1 LGHNA and CDR2 YNFKEQ. Trimming at V came to 1 base and at J to 0 bases, leaving 3 bases not matched to a gene. The CDR3 protein is CASSQVQGISYNEQFF. The DNA of the CDR3 is TGTGCCAGCAGCCAAGTACAGGGGATCTCCTACAATGAGCAGTTCTTC.

This sequence joins TRBV5-4 and TRBJ2-5; 8 nucleotides align to TRBD1. Germline CDR1 reads SGHNT; CDR2 reads YYREEE (reference sequence). V shed 2 bases, J shed 5 bases, and the junction held 2 bases outside the gene matches. The CDR3 length is 13 residues. CDR3 DNA sequence: TGTGCCAGCAGCTTTCAGGGGGCGGAGACCCAGTACTTC. It codes for CASSFQGAETQYF.

Concerning this clonotype: The germline gene is not matched at one end of the junction; a read error may be the cause. V usage is TRBV6-1 and J usage is TRBJ2-1; D is uncertain. CDR3 size: 11 residues. The V gene's germline CDR1 is MNHNS and CDR2 SASEGT. The CDR3 spells CASSESLKGNF. CDR3 in DNA: TGTGCCAGCAGTGAATCTCTCAAGGGAAACTTC.

Ten or more counts support this clonotype. The J gene is TRBJ2-4, the V gene TRBV6-6, with D possibly TRBD2 on 7 matching bases. Germline V gene sequence: CDR1 MNHNY, CDR2 SVGAGI (reference sequence). The V end lost 10 bases, the J end lost 0 bases, and 16 bases lay between the germline ends. The CDR3 length is 15 residues. The CDR3 DNA reads as TGTGCCACCTGGGAGGGGGGCCTAGCCAAAAACATTCAGTACTTC. Its protein product is CATWEGGLAKNIQYF.

This clonotype was seen at least ten times. The J gene is TRBJ1-1, the V gene TRBV6-5, with 10 positions matching TRBD1. The length of the CDR3 is 15 residues. From germline, CDR1 is MNHEY and CDR2 SVGAGI. The junction had 8 bases not matched to a gene; V was cut back by 6 bases and J by 4 bases. DNA of the CDR3: TGTGCCAGCAGCTTCCAGTGGACAGGGGGCACTGAAGCTTTCTTT. Amino acid sequence: CASSFQWTGGTEAFF.

The DNA for the CDR3 is TGTGCCAGCAGCCAATCCGGGACAGACACTGAAGCTTTCTTT. Its translation: CASSQSGTDTEAFF. This rearrangement joins TRBV7-6 to TRBJ1-1; 7 positions agree with TRBD1. J was trimmed by 3 bases and V by 5 bases; bases with no gene match: 6. CDR3 length: 14 amino acids. Germline loops: CDR1 SGHVS, CDR2 FNYEAQ.

This clonotype was counted between two and nine times. The chain recombines TRBV27 with TRBJ2-1; D gene uncertain. The CDR3 spans 13 residues. V was trimmed by 3 bases and J by 13 bases, leaving 16 bases between them. Germline CDR1 and CDR2: MNHEY and SMNVEV (reference sequence). CDR3 sequence (DNA): TGTGCCAGCAGTTTGGACCCACGGAGCCGCCAGTTCTTC. Its translation is CASSLDPRSRQFF.

Ten or more counts support this clonotype. The chain is built from TRBV3-1 and TRBJ2-3; 8 bases are shared with TRBD2. Germline CDR1 is LGHDT and CDR2 is YNNKEL (reference sequence). The CDR3 runs to 16 residues. Losses at the gene ends were 2 bases for V and 0 bases for J; bases not matched to a gene: 4. CDR3: CASSQLASGSTDTQYF. For the CDR3, the DNA is TGTGCCAGCAGCCAACTGGCTAGCGGGAGCACAGATACGCAGTATTTT.

At least ten counts were recorded for this clonotype. The V gene is TRBV2, the J gene TRBJ1-2; 7 bases align to TRBD1. The germline V gene encodes CDR1 SNHLY and CDR2 FYNNEI. The CDR3 is 13 residues long. The V and J ends lost 4 bases and 4 bases, in that order; junction bases with no gene match: 3. The CDR3, as DNA: TGTGCCAGCAGTGGGGACAGCGTCTATGGCTACACCTTC. Encoded protein: CASSGDSVYGYTF.

The chain joins TRBV7-3 to TRBJ2-1; either TRBD1 or TRBD2 may fit D (5 bases each). Trimming left V 5 bases short and J 3 bases short, with 8 bases between. The CDR3 sequence is 13 residues long. Germline CDR1 and CDR2: SGHTA and FQGTGA. CDR3 sequence reads: CASSPGRYNEQFF. Here the CDR3 DNA reads TGTGCCAGCAGCCCGGGACGCTACAATGAGCAGTTCTTC.

This clonotype was seen more than once but under ten times. The J gene is TRBJ2-7, the V gene TRBV28; D not certain. The CDR3 contains 15 residues. Per the germline V gene, CDR1 is MDHEN and CDR2 is SYDVKM. Trimming cost V 6 bases and J 1 base, with 16 bases left between them. The CDR3 sequence is CASRPLPAGSYEQYF. The CDR3, as DNA: TGTGCCAGCAGACCGCTCCCCGCCGGTTCCTACGAGCAGTACTTC.

This sequence joins TRBV30 and TRBJ1-5; D is uncertain. Trimming removed 8 bases from V and 4 bases from J, with 12 bases in between. Per germline, CDR1 GTSNPN and CDR2 SVGIG (reference sequence). This CDR3 has 12 residues. The CDR3, as DNA: TGTGCCCTCAAGTGGGGTAATCAGCCCCAGCATTTT. Translated, it gives CALKWGNQPQHF.

There are many counts of this clonotype. The chain is built from TRBV7-6 and TRBJ2-2; TRBD1 agrees at 7 bases. Germline V gene sequence: CDR1 SGHVS, CDR2 FNYEAQ. The V segment lost 0 bases and the J segment 7 bases; nucleotides outside the gene matches: 14. CDR3 length: 18 residues. The CDR3 region has the DNA TGTGCCAGCAGCTTAGCATCGGGACAGACTCCGAGAGGCGGGGAGCTGTTTTTT. Translated, it gives CASSLASGQTPRGGELFF.

This rearrangement joins TRBV14 to TRBJ2-7; 9 nucleotides match TRBD1. V lost 4 bases and J lost 4; bases outside the gene matches: 8. CDR1 is SGHDN and CDR2 is FVKESK in the germline V gene. The CDR3 extends over 15 amino acids. The CDR3 region is CASSRPGTGTYEQYF. In DNA form, the CDR3 reads TGTGCCAGCAGCCGTCCCGGGACAGGGACGTACGAGCAGTACTTC.

This clonotype was seen at least ten times. This rearrangement joins TRBV4-3 to TRBJ2-7, with 11 nucleotides matching TRBD1. Germline loops: CDR1 LGHNA, CDR2 YSLEER. The CDR3 covers 17 residues. With 0 bases clipped from V and 5 bases from J, the junction kept 9 bases outside the gene matches. Here the CDR3 reads CASSQDLPGQGANEQYF. CDR3 DNA: TGCGCCAGCAGCCAAGACTTACCTGGACAGGGGGCTAACGAGCAGTACTTC.